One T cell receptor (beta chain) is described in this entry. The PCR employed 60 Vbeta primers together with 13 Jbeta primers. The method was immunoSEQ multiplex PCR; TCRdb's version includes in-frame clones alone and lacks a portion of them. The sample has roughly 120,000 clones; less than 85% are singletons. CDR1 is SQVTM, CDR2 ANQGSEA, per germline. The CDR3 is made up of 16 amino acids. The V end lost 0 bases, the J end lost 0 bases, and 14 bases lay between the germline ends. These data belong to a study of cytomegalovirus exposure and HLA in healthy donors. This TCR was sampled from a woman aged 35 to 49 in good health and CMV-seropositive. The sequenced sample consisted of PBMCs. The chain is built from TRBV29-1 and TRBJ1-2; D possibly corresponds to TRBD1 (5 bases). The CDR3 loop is CSVEDSGGPPNYGYTF. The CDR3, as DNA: TGCAGCGTTGAAGATTCCGGGGGTCCCCCTAACTATGGCTACACCTTC.